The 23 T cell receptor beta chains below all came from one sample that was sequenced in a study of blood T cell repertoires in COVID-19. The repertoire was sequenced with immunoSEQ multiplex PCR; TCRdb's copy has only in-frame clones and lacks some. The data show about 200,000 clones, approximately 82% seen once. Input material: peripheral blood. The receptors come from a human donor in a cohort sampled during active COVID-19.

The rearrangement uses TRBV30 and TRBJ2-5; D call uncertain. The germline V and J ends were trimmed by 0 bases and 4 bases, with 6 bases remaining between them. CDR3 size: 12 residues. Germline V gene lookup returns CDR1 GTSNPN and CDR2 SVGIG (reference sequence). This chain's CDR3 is CAWSVFGETQYF. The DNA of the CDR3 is TGTGCCTGGAGTGTTTTCGGAGAGACCCAGTACTTC.

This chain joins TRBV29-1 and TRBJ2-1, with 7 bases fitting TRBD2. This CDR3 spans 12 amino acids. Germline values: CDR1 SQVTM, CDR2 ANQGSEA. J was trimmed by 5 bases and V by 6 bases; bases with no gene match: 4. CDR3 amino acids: CSVWRGNNEQFF. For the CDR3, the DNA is TGCAGCGTCTGGCGGGGGAACAATGAGCAGTTCTTC.

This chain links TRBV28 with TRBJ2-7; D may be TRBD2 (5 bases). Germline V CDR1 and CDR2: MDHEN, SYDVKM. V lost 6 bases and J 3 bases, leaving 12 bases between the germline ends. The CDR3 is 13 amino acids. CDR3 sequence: CASRVSARYEQYF. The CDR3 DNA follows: TGTGCCAGCAGAGTTAGCGCACGCTACGAGCAGTACTTC.

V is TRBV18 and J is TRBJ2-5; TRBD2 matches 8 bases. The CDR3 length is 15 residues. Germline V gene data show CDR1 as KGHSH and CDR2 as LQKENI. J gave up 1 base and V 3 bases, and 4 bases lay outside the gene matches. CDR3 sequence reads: CASSPAGTSQETQYF. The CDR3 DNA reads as TGTGCCAGCTCACCCGCCGGGACTAGCCAAGAGACCCAGTACTTC.

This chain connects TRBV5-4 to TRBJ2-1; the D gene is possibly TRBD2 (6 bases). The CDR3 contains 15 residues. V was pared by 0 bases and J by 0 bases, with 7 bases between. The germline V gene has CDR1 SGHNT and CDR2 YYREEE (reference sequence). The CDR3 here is CASSLVGSSYNEQFF. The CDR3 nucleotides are TGTGCCAGCAGCTTGGTCGGGAGCTCCTACAATGAGCAGTTCTTC.

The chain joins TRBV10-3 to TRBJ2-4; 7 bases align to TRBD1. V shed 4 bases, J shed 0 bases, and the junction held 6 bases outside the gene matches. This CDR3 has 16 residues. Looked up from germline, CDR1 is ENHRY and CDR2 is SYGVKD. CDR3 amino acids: CAISATDRLAKNIQYF. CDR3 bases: TGTGCCATCAGTGCGACGGACAGGCTAGCCAAAAACATTCAGTACTTC.

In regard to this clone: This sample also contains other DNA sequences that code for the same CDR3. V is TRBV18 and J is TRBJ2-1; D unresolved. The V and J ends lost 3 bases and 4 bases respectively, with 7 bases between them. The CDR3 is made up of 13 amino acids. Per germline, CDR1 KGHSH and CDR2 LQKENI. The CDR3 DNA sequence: TGTGCCAGCTCACCTGGGCAGTACAATGAGCAGTTCTTC. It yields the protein CASSPGQYNEQFF.

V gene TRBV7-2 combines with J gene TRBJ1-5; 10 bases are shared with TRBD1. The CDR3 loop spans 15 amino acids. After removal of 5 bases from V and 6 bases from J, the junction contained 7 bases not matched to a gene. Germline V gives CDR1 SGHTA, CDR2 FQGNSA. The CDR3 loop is CASSGDRGFGQPQHF. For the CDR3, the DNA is TGTGCCAGCAGCGGGGACAGGGGCTTCGGTCAGCCCCAGCATTTT.

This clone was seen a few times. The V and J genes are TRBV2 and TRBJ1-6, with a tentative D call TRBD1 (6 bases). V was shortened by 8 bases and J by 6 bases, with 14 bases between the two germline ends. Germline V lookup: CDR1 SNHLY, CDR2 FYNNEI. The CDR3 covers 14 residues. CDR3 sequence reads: CASSRTASNSPLHF. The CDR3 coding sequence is TGTGCCAGCTCCCGGACAGCGTCTAATTCACCCCTCCACTTT.

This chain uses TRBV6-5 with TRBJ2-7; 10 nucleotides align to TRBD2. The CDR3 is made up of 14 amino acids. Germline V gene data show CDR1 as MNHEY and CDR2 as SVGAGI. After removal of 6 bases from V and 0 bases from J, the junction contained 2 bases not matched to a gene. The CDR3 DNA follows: TGTGCCAGCAGAATAGCGGGAGGCTCCTACGAGCAGTACTTC. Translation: CASRIAGGSYEQYF.

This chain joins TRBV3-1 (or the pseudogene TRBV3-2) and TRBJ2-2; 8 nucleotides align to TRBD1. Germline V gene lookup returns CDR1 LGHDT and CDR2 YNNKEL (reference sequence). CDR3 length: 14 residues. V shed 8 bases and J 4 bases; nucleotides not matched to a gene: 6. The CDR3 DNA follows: TGTGCCAGCGGACAGGGTCTCGGCACCGGGGAGCTGTTTTTT. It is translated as CASGQGLGTGELFF.

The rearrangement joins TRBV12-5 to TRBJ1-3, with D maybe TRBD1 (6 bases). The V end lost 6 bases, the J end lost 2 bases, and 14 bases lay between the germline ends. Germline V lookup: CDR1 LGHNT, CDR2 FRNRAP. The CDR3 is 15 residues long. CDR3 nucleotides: TGTGCTAGTGGCCCAACAGGGCGAACTGGAAACACCATATATTTT. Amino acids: CASGPTGRTGNTIYF.

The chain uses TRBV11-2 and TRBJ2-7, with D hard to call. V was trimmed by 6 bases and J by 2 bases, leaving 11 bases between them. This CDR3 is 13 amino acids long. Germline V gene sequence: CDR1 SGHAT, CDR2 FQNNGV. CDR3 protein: CASRNTFTYEQYF. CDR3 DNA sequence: TGTGCCAGCAGGAACACGTTTACCTACGAGCAGTACTTC.

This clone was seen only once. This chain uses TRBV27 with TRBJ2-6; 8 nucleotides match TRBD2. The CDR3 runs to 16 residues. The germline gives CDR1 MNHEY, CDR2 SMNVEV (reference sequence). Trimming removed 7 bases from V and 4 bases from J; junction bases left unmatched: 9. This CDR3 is CASTSPRGGGANVLTF. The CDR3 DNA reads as TGTGCCAGCACCTCACCACGGGGGGGCGGGGCCAACGTCCTGACTTTC.

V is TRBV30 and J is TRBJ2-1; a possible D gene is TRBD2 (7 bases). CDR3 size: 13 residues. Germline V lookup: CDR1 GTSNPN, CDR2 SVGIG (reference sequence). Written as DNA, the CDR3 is TGTGCACACGAAAGGGGGGGCTACAATGAGCAGTTCTTC. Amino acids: CAHERGGYNEQFF. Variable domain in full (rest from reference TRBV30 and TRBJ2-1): SQTIHQWPATLVQPVGSPLSLECTVEGTSNPNLYWYRQAAGRGLQLLFYSVGIGQISSEVPQNLSASRPQDRQFILSSKKLLLSDSGFYLCAHERGGYNEQFFGPGTRLTVL.

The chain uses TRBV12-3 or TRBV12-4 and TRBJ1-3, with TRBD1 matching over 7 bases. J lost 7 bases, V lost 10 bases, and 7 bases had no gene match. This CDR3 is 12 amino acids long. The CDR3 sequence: CANRQGGNTIYF. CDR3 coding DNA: TGTGCCAACAGACAGGGCGGGAACACCATATATTTT.

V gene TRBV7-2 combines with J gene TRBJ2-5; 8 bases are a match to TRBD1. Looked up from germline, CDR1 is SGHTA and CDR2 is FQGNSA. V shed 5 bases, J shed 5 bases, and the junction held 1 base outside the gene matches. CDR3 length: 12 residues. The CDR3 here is CASSRDRETQYF. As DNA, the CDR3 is TGTGCCAGCAGCCGGGACAGGGAGACCCAGTACTTC.

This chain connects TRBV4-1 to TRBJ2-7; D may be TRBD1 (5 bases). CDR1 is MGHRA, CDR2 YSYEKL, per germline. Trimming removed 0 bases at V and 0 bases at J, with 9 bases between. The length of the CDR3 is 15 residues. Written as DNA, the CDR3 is TGCGCCAGCAGCCAAGATCCAGGGTACTCCTACGAGCAGTACTTC. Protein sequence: CASSQDPGYSYEQYF.

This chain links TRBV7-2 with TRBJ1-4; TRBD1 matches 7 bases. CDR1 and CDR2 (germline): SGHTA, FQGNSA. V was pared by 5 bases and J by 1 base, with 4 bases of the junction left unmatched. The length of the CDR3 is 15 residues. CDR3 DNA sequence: TGTGCCAGCAGCCCCCGACAGGGAACTAATGAAAAACTGTTTTTT. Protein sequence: CASSPRQGTNEKLFF. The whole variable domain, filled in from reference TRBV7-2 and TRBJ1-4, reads GAGVSQSPSNKVTEKGKDVELRCDPISGHTALYWYRQSLGQGLEFLIYFQGNSAPDKSGLPSDRFSAERTGGSVSTLTIQRTQQEDSAVYLCASSPRQGTNEKLFFGSGTQLSVL.

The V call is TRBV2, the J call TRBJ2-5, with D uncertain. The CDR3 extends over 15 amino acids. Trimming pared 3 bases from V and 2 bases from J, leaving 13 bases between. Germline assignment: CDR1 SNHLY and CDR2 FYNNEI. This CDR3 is CASSEAQVIQETQYF. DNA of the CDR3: TGTGCCAGCAGTGAGGCGCAGGTAATACAAGAGACCCAGTACTTC.

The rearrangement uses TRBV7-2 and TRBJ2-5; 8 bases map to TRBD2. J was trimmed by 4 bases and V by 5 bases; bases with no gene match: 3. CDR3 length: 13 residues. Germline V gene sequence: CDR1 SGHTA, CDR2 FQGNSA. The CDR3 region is CASSRGGRETQYF. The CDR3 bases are TGTGCCAGCAGCCGCGGGGGGAGAGAGACCCAGTACTTC.

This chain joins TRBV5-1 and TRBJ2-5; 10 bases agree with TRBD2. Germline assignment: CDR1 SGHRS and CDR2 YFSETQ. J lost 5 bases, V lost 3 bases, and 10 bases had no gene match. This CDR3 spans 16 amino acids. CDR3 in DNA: TGCGCCAGCAGCTCGGCGGCTAGCGGGAGTCCGGAGACCCAGTACTTC. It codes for CASSSAASGSPETQYF.

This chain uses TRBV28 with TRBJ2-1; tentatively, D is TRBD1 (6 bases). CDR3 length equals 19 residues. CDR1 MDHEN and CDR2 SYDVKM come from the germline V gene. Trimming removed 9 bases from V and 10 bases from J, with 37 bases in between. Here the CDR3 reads CASHPRGAGLMQRTREQFF. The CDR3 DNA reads TGTGCCAGTCATCCCAGGGGAGCAGGGCTCATGCAGAGAACTCGGGAGCAGTTCTTC.